This paragraph covers one TCR beta chain sequence. The data stem from a study of blood T cell repertoires in COVID-19. The germline V gene has CDR1 MDHEN and CDR2 SYDVKM. The V end lost 2 bases, the J end lost 7 bases, and 21 bases lay between the germline ends. The CDR3 length is 17 residues. Produced via immunoSEQ multiplex PCR; TCRdb's table is partial and in-frame only. Altogether around 160,000 clones are present, around 81% being singletons, with the ten largest covering approximately 6%. This TCR was sampled from a man aged 40-49 years who had recovered from COVID-19. This chain connects TRBV28 to TRBJ1-3; D possibly corresponds to TRBD1 (6 bases). Sequenced material: PBMCs or T cells enriched from blood (not recorded which). CDR3 nucleotides: TGTGCCAGCAGTTTAACCCATCGCCTCACAGGGTCCAACACCATATATTTT. Translation: CASSLTHRLTGSNTIYF.